Below, one T cell receptor (beta chain) is given with its context. Its target is unknown. This sample was included in a study of radiation and T cells in renal cell carcinoma. Method: immunoSEQ multiplex PCR; TCRdb's copy keeps in-frame clones and lacks some. This repertoire shows some 120,000 clones, roughly four fifths found once; its top ten account for approximately 2%. General study results and limits: From baseline, blood top tumor clonotypes peaked at 2 weeks post-radiation.

CDR1 is MDHEN and CDR2 is SYDVKM in the germline V gene. This CDR3 spans 13 amino acids. With 11 bases removed from V and 4 bases from J, the gap between germline ends came to 14 bases. Documented time point: blood 2 weeks post-SBRT. Treatment defined: 15 Gy SBRT to primary tumor, nephrectomy 4 weeks later. Radiation-treated patients gave blood at baseline, week 2 and week 4. Source: blood, taken from a patient whose treatment included radiotherapy and nephrectomy. This rearrangement joins TRBV28 to TRBJ1-4; perhaps TRBD1 as D (5 bases). This TCR came from a woman aged 55-69 years with renal cell carcinoma. CDR3 coding DNA: TGTGCCCACCGCCCCGGGGGTAATGAAAAACTGTTTTTT. This translates into CAHRPGGNEKLFF.